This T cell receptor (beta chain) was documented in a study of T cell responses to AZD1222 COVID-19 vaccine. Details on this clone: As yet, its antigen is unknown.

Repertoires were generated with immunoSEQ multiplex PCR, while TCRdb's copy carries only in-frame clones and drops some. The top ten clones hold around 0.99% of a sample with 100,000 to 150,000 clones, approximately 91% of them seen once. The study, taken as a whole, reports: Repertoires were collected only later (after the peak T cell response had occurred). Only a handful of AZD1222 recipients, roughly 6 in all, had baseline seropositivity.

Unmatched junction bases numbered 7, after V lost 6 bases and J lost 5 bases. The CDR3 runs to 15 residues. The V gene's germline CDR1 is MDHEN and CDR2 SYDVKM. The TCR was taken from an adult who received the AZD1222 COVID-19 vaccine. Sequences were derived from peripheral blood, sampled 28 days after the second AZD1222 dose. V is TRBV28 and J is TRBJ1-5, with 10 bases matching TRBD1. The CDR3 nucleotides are TGTGCCAGCAGCTGGGGGACAGGGGAGTATCAGCCCCAGCATTTT. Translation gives CASSWGTGEYQPQHF. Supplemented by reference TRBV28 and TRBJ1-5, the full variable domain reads DVKVTQSSRYLVKRTGEKVFLECVQDMDHENMFWYRQDPGLGLRLIYFSYDVKMKEKGDIPEGYSVSREKKERFSLILESASTNQTSMYLCASSWGTGEYQPQHFGDGTRLSIL.